These 17 T cell receptor beta chains originate from one sample sequenced in a study of T cells in Graves' hyperthyroidism and ophthalmopathy. Regions amplified from RNA transcripts were the TCR beta CDR3 regions. First-round RT-PCR targeting the TCR CDR3 was performed with the HTBI primer set. TCRdb used MiXCR to reprocess the multiplex PCR reads, holding one entry per CDR3 protein. Of under 400,000 distinct CDR3 sequences listed, roughly 25% were seen once; the top ten hold roughly 70%. Sequenced material: blood. The source is a man aged 45-65 years with Graves' hyperthyroidism.

J is TRBJ2-7 and V is TRBV20-1, with D unclear. CDR1 is DFQATT and CDR2 is SNEGSKA in the germline V gene (reference sequence). V was shortened by 6 bases and J by 5 bases, with 17 bases between the two germline ends. This CDR3 contains 13 residues. The CDR3 bases are TGCAGTGCCCAAGCTGCCACCCGGCACGAGCAGTACTTC. Its protein is CSAQAATRHEQYF.

This clonotype was seen ten or more times. The gene calls are TRBV3-1 and TRBJ2-3; no definite D call. V dropped 3 bases and J dropped 5 bases, with 3 bases sitting between them. Germline CDR1 is LGHDT and CDR2 is YNNKEL (reference sequence). The CDR3 extends over 11 amino acids. Here the CDR3 reads CASSHEDTQYF. The CDR3 DNA reads as TGTGCCAGCAGCCACGAAGATACGCAGTATTTT.

The J gene is TRBJ2-7, the V gene TRBV19, with TRBD2 matching 11 bases. CDR3 length: 16 amino acids. The junction had 7 bases not matched to a gene; V was cut back by 5 bases and J by 1 base. Germline V gene sequence: CDR1 LNHDA, CDR2 SQIVND (reference sequence). Written as DNA, the CDR3 is TGTGCCAGTAGTGAGTTAGCGGGAGGGCCTTCCTACGAGCAGTACTTC. It yields the protein CASSELAGGPSYEQYF. The variable domain in full, with the rest retrieved from reference TRBV19 and TRBJ2-7, is DGGITQSPKYLFRKEGQNVTLSCEQNLNHDAMYWYRQDPGQGLRLIYYSQIVNDFQKGDIAEGYSVSREKKESFPLTVTSAQKNPTAFYLCASSELAGGPSYEQYFGPGTRLTVT.

The J gene is TRBJ1-2, the V gene TRBV12-5; D is ambiguous. The CDR3 is 14 amino acids. Germline lookup yields CDR1 LGHNT and CDR2 FRNRAP. Deletions cut 2 bases from V and 2 bases from J, with 9 bases between. CDR3 nucleotides: TGTGCTAGTGGTTTGAGTATTGCGAACTATGGCTACACCTTC. Translating gives CASGLSIANYGYTF.

There are many counts of this clonotype. This chain uses TRBV28 with TRBJ2-5, with D unresolved. Germline V gives CDR1 MDHEN, CDR2 SYDVKM. The CDR3 contains 12 residues. The V and J ends lost 2 bases and 8 bases respectively, with 9 bases between them. The CDR3 bases are TGTGCCAGCAGTTTACCAGGTGGTACCCAGTACTTC. Translated, it gives CASSLPGGTQYF.

This clonotype was picked up a small number of times. One end of the junction does not line up with germline, which may come from a read error. The chain joins TRBV5-1 to TRBJ2-1; 12 nucleotides align to TRBD2. Germline lookup yields CDR1 SGHRS and CDR2 YFSETQ. This CDR3 has 15 residues. CDR3 protein: CASSLTSGGPNEQFF. In DNA, the CDR3 is TGTGCCAGCAGCTTGACTAGCGGGGGCCCCAATGAGCAGTTCTTC.

The chain has TRBV6-1 and TRBJ1-3; D not certain. This CDR3 spans 14 amino acids. V shed 2 bases and J shed 2 bases, with 7 bases lying between them. CDR1 MNHNS and CDR2 SASEGT come from the germline V gene. The CDR3 region is CASSEWGTGNTIYF. The DNA for the CDR3 is TGTGCCAGCAGTGAATGGGGTACTGGAAACACCATATATTTT.

This clonotype showed up many times. The chain carries TRBV7-2 and TRBJ2-1; 12 bases map to TRBD2. V shed 5 bases and J 9 bases; nucleotides not matched to a gene: 5. Germline V gene lookup returns CDR1 SGHTA and CDR2 FQGNSA. The CDR3 contains 14 residues. The CDR3 bases are TGTGCCAGCAGCGGAACTAGCGGGAGGACTGAGCAGTTCTTC. Its protein product is CASSGTSGRTEQFF.

J is TRBJ2-1 and V is TRBV29-1; D is perhaps TRBD1 (6 bases). V shed 8 bases and J shed 8 bases, with 13 bases lying between them. Germline CDR1 is SQVTM and CDR2 is ANQGSEA. The CDR3 extends over 11 amino acids. Here the CDR3 DNA reads TGCAGCTTGACAGGACGCGATGAGCAGTTCTTC. This translates into CSLTGRDEQFF.

The chain employs TRBV27 and TRBJ2-7; perhaps D is TRBD1 or TRBD2 (6 bases each). In germline, CDR1 is MNHEY, CDR2 SMNVEV (reference sequence). CDR3 size: 16 residues. The V gene lost 4 bases and the J gene lost 4 bases, with 20 bases spanning the gap. In nucleotides, the CDR3 is TGTGCCAGCAGTTCGCTAAGGGGGGCAGGAGAATACGAGCAGTACTTC. Translation gives CASSSLRGAGEYEQYF.

This clonotype was observed at least ten times. The J gene is TRBJ2-7, the V gene TRBV7-9, with D perhaps matching TRBD2 (6 bases). V dropped 7 bases and J dropped 3 bases, with 13 bases sitting between them. CDR1 SEHNR and CDR2 FQNEAQ come from the germline V gene (reference sequence). This CDR3 spans 13 amino acids. CDR3 nucleotides: TGTGCCAGCACAAGGGACTGGAGCTACGAGCAGTACTTC. Encoded protein: CASTRDWSYEQYF.

The sample holds many counts of this clonotype. The chain carries TRBV20-1 and TRBJ2-7, with TRBD2 identical over 9 bases. Losses at the gene ends were 2 bases for V and 7 bases for J; bases not matched to a gene: 9. The CDR3 length is 14 residues. The V gene's germline CDR1 is DFQATT and CDR2 SNEGSKA (reference sequence). This chain's CDR3 is CSARRGSGSSEQYF. CDR3 coding DNA: TGCAGTGCTAGAAGGGGTAGCGGGAGTTCGGAGCAGTACTTC.

This clonotype has more than one count but fewer than ten. CDR3 DNA: TGCAGCGTTGAGTTGGGGAGGCGGCCTGAAGCTTTCTTT. This codes for CSVELGRRPEAFF. The V call is TRBV29-1, the J call TRBJ1-1; D gene unclear. V lost 3 bases and J 6 bases, leaving 14 bases between the germline ends. Germline CDR1 SQVTM, CDR2 ANQGSEA. This CDR3 is built from 13 residues.

The rearrangement joins TRBV5-5 to TRBJ2-2; either TRBD1 or TRBD2 may fit D (5 bases each). Germline CDR1 is SGHKS and CDR2 is YYEKEE (reference sequence). Trimming took off 4 bases at V and 4 bases at J, with 17 bases between the two ends. CDR3 size: 16 residues. CDR3 in amino acids: CASSPTGRSVTGELFF. DNA of the CDR3: TGTGCCAGCAGCCCAACGGGACGCAGTGTCACCGGGGAGCTGTTTTTT.

This clonotype was seen at least ten times. The rearrangement joins TRBV7-2 to TRBJ2-1, with unresolved D. Germline V CDR1 and CDR2: SGHTA, FQGNSA. Trimming left V 1 base short and J 0 bases short, with 13 bases between. The length of the CDR3 is 17 residues. The CDR3, as DNA: TGTGCCAGCAGCTTAGTCGCCGGCTCGAGCTCCTACAATGAGCAGTTCTTC. Its protein is CASSLVAGSSSYNEQFF.

This clonotype was seen only a few times. The CDR3 loop reads CASSSPQGGAHYGYTF. DNA of the CDR3: TGTGCCAGCAGTTCCCCCCAGGGGGGGGCCCACTATGGCTACACCTTC. This chain joins TRBV25-1 and TRBJ1-2; 7 bases map to TRBD1. The CDR3 runs to 16 residues. V dropped 5 bases and J dropped 3; count of bases not matched to a gene: 12. Germline V lookup: CDR1 MGHDK, CDR2 SYGVNS.

The V and J genes are TRBV11-1 and TRBJ2-5; 10 bases are shared with TRBD2. Germline-derived CDR1 and CDR2 are SGHAT and FQDESV (reference sequence). The CDR3 length is 15 residues. Trimming took 5 bases from V and 5 from J; bases not matched to a gene: 8. CDR3 protein: CASSRTSGWGETQYF. The CDR3 bases are TGTGCCAGCAGCCGGACTAGCGGATGGGGGGAGACCCAGTACTTC.